This T cell receptor (beta chain) was recorded in a study of blood T cell repertoires in COVID-19. Patients of the Seattle cohort, enrolled during active infection, were followed longitudinally. The CDR3 is 12 amino acids. Germline V gives CDR1 SQVTM, CDR2 ANQGSEA. V shed 7 bases and J 5 bases; nucleotides not matched to a gene: 4. Generated by immunoSEQ multiplex PCR, the TCRdb table keeps only in-frame clones and is missing some. The sample lists about half a million clones, about 88% occurring once. V usage is TRBV29-1 and J usage is TRBJ2-2, with 7 bases aligning to TRBD2. The sample taken for sequencing was peripheral blood. The clonotype was recovered from a man younger than 35 with COVID-19, enrolled during active disease. The CDR3 reads CSASGGTGELFF. The CDR3 nucleotides read TGCAGCGCCTCGGGGGGTACCGGGGAGCTGTTTTTT.